The rows below give T cell receptor beta chains drawn from one sample of a study of blood T cell repertoires in COVID-19. Using immunoSEQ multiplex PCR, the repertoire was profiled, and TCRdb retains in-frame clones only, with some absent. Counted here are roughly 45,000 clones, around 90% occurring once; the ten biggest clones make up 15% to 19%. What was sequenced was peripheral blood. The source of these receptors is a man between 60 and 70 years old with active COVID-19. CDR3s include the opening cysteine and the closing phenylalanine or tryptophan. A D gene is named only where the DNA matches it firmly. Clone size is stated in some rows and not others, as once, few, many or a class when expanded.

D gene | clone size | J gene | V gene | CDR3 protein | CDR3 DNA
TRBD1 | . | TRBJ2-5 | TRBV10-2 | CASSPDRGQETQYF | TGCGCCAGCAGTCCGGACAGGGGGCAGGAGACCCAGTACTTC
TRBD1 | . | TRBJ1-2 | TRBV19 | CASTARGFHYGYTF | TGTGCCAGTACTGCCAGGGGGTTTCACTATGGCTACACCTTC
. | once | TRBJ1-1 | TRBV20-1 | CSASHRGTEAFF | TGCAGTGCTAGTCATCGGGGGACTGAAGCTTTCTTT
. | . | TRBJ1-5 | TRBV29-1 | CSVGSRDQPQHF | TGCAGCGTAGGCAGCAGGGATCAGCCCCAGCATTTT
TRBD2 | once | TRBJ2-2 | TRBV19 | CASRPGLAGANTGELFF | TGTGCCAGTAGACCTGGACTAGCGGGGGCCAACACCGGGGAGCTGTTTTTT
TRBD2 | . | TRBJ2-2 | TRBV5-5 | CASSLDRAGGPNTGELFF | TGTGCCAGCAGCCTCGATAGAGCGGGGGGGCCGAACACCGGGGAGCTGTTTTTT
TRBD2 | once | TRBJ2-5 | TRBV11-2 | CASSRSGGRETQYF | TGTGCCAGCAGCCGATCGGGGGGAAGGGAGACCCAGTACTTC
. | . | TRBJ1-2 | TRBV5-1 | CASSLVSARVEGYTF | TGCGCCAGCAGCTTGGTTAGCGCCAGAGTAGAAGGCTACACCTTC
. | . | TRBJ1-4 | TRBV4-1 | CASSPQGPSTNEKLFF | TGCGCCAGCAGCCCGCAGGGGCCATCAACTAATGAAAAACTGTTTTTT
. | . | TRBJ2-3 | TRBV29-1 | CSVELGDSPARDTQYF | TGCAGCGTTGAATTAGGGGACTCACCTGCGAGGGATACGCAGTATTTT
. | . | TRBJ2-1 | TRBV6-4 | CASSDIRVTSYNEQFF | TGTGCCAGCAGTGACATCAGGGTGACGTCCTACAATGAGCAGTTCTTC
. | . | TRBJ1-1 | TRBV29-1 | CSVLSRMNTEAFF | TGCAGCGTTCTCTCCAGAATGAACACTGAAGCTTTCTTT
TRBD1 | few | TRBJ1-5 | TRBV4-1 | CASSHGDRGHQPQHF | TGCGCCAGCAGCCATGGGGACAGGGGGCATCAGCCCCAGCATTTT
. | . | TRBJ2-1 | TRBV6-2/TRBV6-3 | CASSYSFLAGNYNEQFF | TGTGCCAGCAGTTACTCGTTCTTGGCGGGGAACTACAATGAGCAGTTCTTC
TRBD1 | . | TRBJ2-6 | TRBV30 | CAWYRDRGRAGANVLTF | TGTGCCTGGTACCGGGACAGGGGGCGCGCTGGGGCCAACGTCCTGACTTTC
TRBD2 | few | TRBJ2-3 | TRBV7-3 | CASSIAGGRTDTQYF | TGTGCCAGCAGCATAGCGGGGGGGCGAACAGATACGCAGTATTTT
. | once | TRBJ1-5 | TRBV27 | CASSPIGTSGNQPQHF | TGTGCCAGCAGTCCAATCGGGACAAGCGGTAATCAGCCCCAGCATTTT
TRBD1 | . | TRBJ1-2 | TRBV25-1 | CASSEFFRGKDYGYTF | TGTGCCAGCAGTGAATTTTTCAGGGGGAAGGACTATGGCTACACCTTC
TRBD1 | . | TRBJ2-3 | TRBV7-2 | CASSRWGQSTDTQYF | TGTGCCAGCAGCCGTTGGGGACAGAGCACAGATACGCAGTATTTT
TRBD2 | once | TRBJ2-5 | TRBV14 | CASSQDGRGWETQYF | TGTGCCAGCAGCCAAGACGGGAGGGGCTGGGAGACCCAGTACTTC
. | . | TRBJ2-5 | TRBV2 | CASSDSAAQETQYF | TGTGCCAGCAGTGACTCAGCGGCCCAAGAGACCCAGTACTTC
. | few | TRBJ1-5 | TRBV7-2 | CASSLEAGIGIQHF | TGTGCCAGCAGCTTAGAGGCGGGTATAGGAATCCAGCATTTT
. | . | TRBJ1-3 | TRBV2 | CASSVDRSSGNTIYF | TGTGCCAGCAGTGTTGACAGGAGCTCTGGAAACACCATATATTTT
. | . | TRBJ2-3 | TRBV21-1 | CASSHFGGVHTDTQYF | TGTGCCAGCAGCCATTTTGGGGGGGTACACACAGATACGCAGTATTTT
TRBD1 | . | TRBJ1-4 | TRBV19 | CASSTTGGGEKLFF | TGTGCCAGTAGTACGACAGGGGGAGGAGAAAAACTGTTTTTT
. | . | TRBJ1-6 | TRBV7-9 | CASSPPGQESPLHF | TGTGCCAGCAGCCCACCGGGACAAGAATCACCCCTCCACTTT
TRBD1 | . | TRBJ1-6 | TRBV29-1 | CSVALDRGGSPLHF | TGCAGCGTCGCACTGGACAGGGGGGGGTCACCCCTCCACTTT
. | . | TRBJ2-3 | TRBV9 | CASSAGAKTYTDTQYF | TGTGCCAGCAGCGCTGGGGCTAAAACGTACACAGATACGCAGTATTTT
. | . | TRBJ2-7 | TRBV24-1 | CATSDFKGRGPHEQYF | TGTGCCACCAGTGATTTCAAGGGGCGCGGCCCCCACGAGCAGTACTTC
. | . | TRBJ1-5 | TRBV4-1 | CASSQDGGLGNQPQHF | TGCGCCAGCAGCCAAGATGGGGGCCTAGGGAATCAGCCCCAGCATTTT
TRBD2 | . | TRBJ2-1 | TRBV11-2 | CASSSVPPGLADRLEQFF | TGTGCCAGCAGCTCAGTCCCACCGGGACTAGCGGACCGGTTAGAGCAGTTCTTC
. | . | TRBJ1-5 | TRBV28 | CASLTVPTSNQPQHF | TGTGCCAGCCTGACAGTTCCGACGAGCAATCAGCCCCAGCATTTT
TRBD1 | few | TRBJ2-7 | TRBV4-2 | CASSQGQGTYEQYF | TGTGCCAGCAGCCAGGGACAGGGTACCTACGAGCAGTACTTC
. | . | TRBJ1-2 | TRBV30 | CAWRPPGQGYGYTF | TGTGCCTGGAGGCCCCCAGGGCAGGGATATGGCTACACCTTC
. | . | TRBJ1-1 | TRBV7-8 | CASSFRTGTGTEAFF | TGTGCCAGCAGCTTTCGTACAGGGACGGGCACTGAAGCTTTCTTT
. | few | TRBJ2-3 | TRBV27 | CASTLQDPSTDTQYF | TGTGCCAGCACGCTACAGGATCCTAGCACAGATACGCAGTATTTT
. | . | TRBJ2-7 | TRBV7-9 | CASSLEGTTYEQYF | TGTGCCAGCAGCTTAGAGGGGACAACCTACGAGCAGTACTTC
TRBD1 | . | TRBJ2-3 | TRBV29-1 | CSVGGQGQTDTQYF | TGCAGCGTTGGAGGACAGGGCCAGACAGATACGCAGTATTTT
TRBD1 | few | TRBJ2-2 | TRBV5-4 | CASTLTGLNTGELFF | TGTGCCAGCACCCTGACAGGGTTAAACACCGGGGAGCTGTTTTTT
TRBD1 | . | TRBJ2-3 | TRBV18 | CASSPGQGVNTQYF | TGTGCCAGCTCACCAGGACAGGGTGTCAATACGCAGTATTTT
TRBD1 | . | TRBJ2-7 | TRBV7-8 | CASSYRQGSPYEQYF | TGTGCCAGCAGCTATCGACAGGGGTCACCCTACGAGCAGTACTTC
TRBD2 | . | TRBJ2-1 | TRBV5-4 | CASRLAGSYNEQFF | TGTGCCAGCAGACTAGCGGGTTCCTACAATGAGCAGTTCTTC
TRBD1 | . | TRBJ2-2 | TRBV28 | CASSFTRGRVGELFF | TGTGCCAGCAGTTTCACCAGGGGGCGCGTCGGGGAGCTGTTTTTT
TRBD1 | . | TRBJ1-5 | TRBV24-1 | CATSDTGGWNQPQHF | TGTGCCACCAGTGATACAGGGGGCTGGAATCAGCCCCAGCATTTT
. | . | TRBJ1-5 | TRBV10-2 | CASSDDATRQPQHF | TGCGCCAGCAGTGACGATGCAACTAGGCAGCCCCAGCATTTT
TRBD2 | . | TRBJ2-7 | TRBV7-9 | CASSPLRGASEQYF | TGTGCCAGCAGCCCCCTGCGGGGGGCTTCAGAGCAGTACTTC
TRBD2 | once | TRBJ2-7 | TRBV27 | CASSLGVRGQWTSGRKYEQYF | TGTGCCAGCAGTTTGGGAGTCAGGGGGCAGTGGACTAGCGGGAGAAAATACGAGCAGTACTTC
TRBD1 | . | TRBJ1-1 | TRBV11-2 | CASSGARGLSTEAFF | TGTGCCAGCAGCGGAGCCAGGGGGCTGAGCACTGAAGCTTTCTTT
TRBD2 | few | TRBJ2-1 | TRBV6-5 | CASSRGLAGGGEQFF | TGTGCCAGCAGCCGCGGACTAGCGGGGGGGGGTGAGCAGTTCTTC
TRBD2 | . | TRBJ2-1 | TRBV24-1 | CATKGLATYNEQFF | TGTGCCACCAAGGGACTAGCCACCTACAATGAGCAGTTCTTC
. | few | TRBJ1-6 | TRBV6-5 | CASTSGANESPLHF | TGTGCCAGCACCAGCGGGGCGAATGAGTCACCCCTCCACTTT
. | . | TRBJ1-1 | TRBV11-2 | CASSPDRLNTEAFF | TGTGCCAGCAGCCCAGACAGACTGAACACTGAAGCTTTCTTT
. | . | TRBJ1-2 | TRBV5-1 | CASSWGLNYGYTF | TGCGCCAGCAGCTGGGGACTCAACTATGGCTACACCTTC
. | . | TRBJ2-7 | TRBV5-8 | CASSLTGHEQYF | TGTGCCAGCAGCTTGACAGGGCACGAGCAGTACTTC
TRBD2 | . | TRBJ2-5 | TRBV4-1 | CASSPLAGEGETQYF | TGCGCCAGCAGTCCTCTAGCGGGAGAAGGGGAGACCCAGTACTTC